Ten or more counts support the clone carrying this T cell receptor beta chain. This specimen comes from a study of human T cells and chemical hapten exposure. In TCRdb, the RACE reads were re-called with MiXCR into one record per CDR3 protein. The table includes some 110,000 distinct CDR3 sequences, about 12% detected once. The time point denotes: patch test 1, 2 weeks after DPC sensitization. The treatment here: therapeutic diphenylcyclopropenone sensitization with weekly scalp DPC. Researchers sampled blood before each patch test went on. The germline V gene has CDR1 SGHRS and CDR2 YFSETQ. The CDR3 has 15 amino acids. V shed 4 bases and J shed 2 bases, with 14 bases lying between them.

The TCR originated in a woman aged 50 to 60 with alopecia areata. Some clones in this sample may be carry-over from other donors' samples. This chain links TRBV5-1 with TRBJ2-3, with D perhaps being TRBD1 or TRBD2 (5 bases each). The sample in question was whole blood, obtained in connection with sensitization to the hapten diphenylcyclopropenone (DPC). DNA for the CDR3: TGCGCCAGCAGCCTGCGAGGGGCCACCACAGATACGCAGTATTTT. Its protein product is CASSLRGATTDTQYF.